The sequence of this TCR beta chain was determined in a study of shared clonotypes between healthy human individuals. Overall study results and limits: Sequencing depth was a factor that was expected to affect clonotype sharing among donors.

The CDR3 is made up of 14 amino acids. The germline CDR1 and CDR2 sequences are SGHTA and FQGNSA. V was clipped by 5 bases and J by 2 bases, with 12 bases between them. Data came from immunoSEQ multiplex PCR; TCRdb stores just in-frame clones and leaves some out. The sample carries about 2 million clones, 85% to 95% recorded once. Comments on this clone: Its antigen is as yet unknown.

Material: naive CD4+ T cells sorted from blood. This sample's subset: CD45RA+ positively selected. This receptor was taken from a man younger than 35 in good health. The chain couples TRBV7-2 to TRBJ1-2; TRBD1 might be the D (5 bases). The CDR3 protein is CASSPSQENYGYTF. The CDR3 coding sequence is TGTGCCAGCAGCCCTTCACAGGAGAACTATGGCTACACCTTC.